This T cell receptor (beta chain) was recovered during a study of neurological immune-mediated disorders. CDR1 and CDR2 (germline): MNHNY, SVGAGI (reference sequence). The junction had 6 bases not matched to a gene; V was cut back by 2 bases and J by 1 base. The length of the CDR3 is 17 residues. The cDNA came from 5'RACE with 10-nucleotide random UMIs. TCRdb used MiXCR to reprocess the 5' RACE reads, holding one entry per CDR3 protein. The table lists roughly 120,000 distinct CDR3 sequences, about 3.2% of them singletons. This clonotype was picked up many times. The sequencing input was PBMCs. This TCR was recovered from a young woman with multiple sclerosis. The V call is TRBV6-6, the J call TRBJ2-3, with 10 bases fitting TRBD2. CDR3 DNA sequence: TGTGCCAGCAGTTACCACGCCGGGACTAGCGGCACAGATACGCAGTATTTT. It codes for CASSYHAGTSGTDTQYF.